This TCR beta chain was obtained from a study of control samples from healthy donors and cancer patients. Sequencing used immunoSEQ multiplex PCR; TCRdb keeps in-frame clones, though not all of them. The sample carries about 150,000 clones, 85% to 95% recorded once. Looked up from germline, CDR1 is SGDLS and CDR2 is YYNGEE. The CDR3 extends over 17 amino acids. V shed 3 bases and J shed 0 bases, with 15 bases lying between them. The sample comprised blood. The sequence was collected from a man aged 35-49 years in good health. The V gene is TRBV9, the J gene TRBJ1-4; D may be TRBD1 (6 bases). The CDR3 DNA sequence: TGTGCCAGCAGCGGTGGGGTAGGACAGCCAACTAATGAAAAACTGTTTTTT. Translated: CASSGGVGQPTNEKLFF.